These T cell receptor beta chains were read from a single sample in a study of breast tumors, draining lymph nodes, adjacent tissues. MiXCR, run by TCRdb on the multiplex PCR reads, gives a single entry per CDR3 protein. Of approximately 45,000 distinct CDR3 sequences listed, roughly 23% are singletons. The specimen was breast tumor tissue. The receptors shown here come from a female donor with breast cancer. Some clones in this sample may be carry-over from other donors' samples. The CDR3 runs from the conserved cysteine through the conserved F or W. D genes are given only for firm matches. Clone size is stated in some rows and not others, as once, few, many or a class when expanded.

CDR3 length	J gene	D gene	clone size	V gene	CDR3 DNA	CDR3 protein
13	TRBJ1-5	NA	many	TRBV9	TGTGCCAGCAGCGCCGGGGGATCACAGCCCCAGCATTTT	CASSAGGSQPQHF
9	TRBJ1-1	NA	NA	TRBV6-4	TGTGCCCCTGAGCTCGAAGCTTTCTTT	CAPELEAFF
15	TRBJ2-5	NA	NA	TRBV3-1	TGTGCCAGCAGCAAGGTACACCAGTACCAAGAGACCCAGTACTTC	CASSKVHQYQETQYF
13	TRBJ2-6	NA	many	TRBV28	TGTGCCAGCAGCCAACCAGGGGCCAACGTCCTGACTTTC	CASSQPGANVLTF
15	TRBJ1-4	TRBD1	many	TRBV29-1	TGCAGCGCTTCCAAAGACAGGGGTGCTAATGAAAAACTGTTTTTT	CSASKDRGANEKLFF
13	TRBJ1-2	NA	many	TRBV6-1	TGTGCCAGCAGTGCAGGGATGGAGTATGGCTACACCTTC	CASSAGMEYGYTF
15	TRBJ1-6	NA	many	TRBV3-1	TGTGCCAGCAGCGAAGGGCAGGGTTTGAATTCACCCCTCCACTTT	CASSEGQGLNSPLHF
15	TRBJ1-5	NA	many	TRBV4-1	TGCGCCAGCAGCCAAGACCAGTCGGCCGATCAGCCCCAGCATTTT	CASSQDQSADQPQHF
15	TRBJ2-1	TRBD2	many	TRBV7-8	TGTGCCAGCAGCTGGACTAGCGGGAGAAATGGGGAGCAGTTCTTC	CASSWTSGRNGEQFF
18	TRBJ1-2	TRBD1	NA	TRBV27	TGTGCCAGCAGCTTCGGCCGAGGAGGGGCAGGGGGCTTCTATGGCTACACCTTC	CASSFGRGGAGGFYGYTF
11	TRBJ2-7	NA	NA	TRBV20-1	TGCAGTGCTAGCGGGGGCCACGAGCAGTACTTC	CSASGGHEQYF
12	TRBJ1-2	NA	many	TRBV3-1	TGTGCCAGCAGCCCTTCGCTGGGGGCCTACACCTTC	CASSPSLGAYTF
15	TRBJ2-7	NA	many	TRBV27	TGTGCCAGCAGTTACGCGAGACAGTATTGGCCCGAGCAGTACTTC	CASSYARQYWPEQYF
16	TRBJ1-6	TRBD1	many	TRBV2	TGTGCCAGCAGGAAGGACAGGGGGGACTATAATTCACCCCTCCACTTT	CASRKDRGDYNSPLHF
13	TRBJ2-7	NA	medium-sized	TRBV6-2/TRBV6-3	TGTGCCAGCAGTTACTCACAGACGTACGAGCAGTACTTC	CASSYSQTYEQYF
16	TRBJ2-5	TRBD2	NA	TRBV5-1	TGCGCCAGCAGCTTGGCGGCTAGCGGGGTACAAGAGACCCAGTACTTC	CASSLAASGVQETQYF
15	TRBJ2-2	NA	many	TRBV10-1	TGCGCCAGCAGTGATACGGGAATAGGCACCGGGGAGCTGTTTTTT	CASSDTGIGTGELFF
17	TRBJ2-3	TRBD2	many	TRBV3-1	TGTGCCAGCAGCCAAACGGGACTAGCGGGAGCCGTAGATACGCAGTATTTT	CASSQTGLAGAVDTQYF
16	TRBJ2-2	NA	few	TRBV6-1	TGTGCCAGCAGCGTAACAGGGGCTAGCGGGACCGGGGAGCTGTTTTTT	CASSVTGASGTGELFF
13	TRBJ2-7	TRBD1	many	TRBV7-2	TGTGCCAGCAGGCAGGGACAGACCTACGAGCAGTACTTC	CASRQGQTYEQYF
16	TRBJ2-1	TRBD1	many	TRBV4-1	TGCGCCAGCAGCCAAGATTTCGGACAGGGGGGAAATGAGCAGTTCTTC	CASSQDFGQGGNEQFF
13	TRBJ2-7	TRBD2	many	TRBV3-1	TGTGCCAGCAGATATAGCGGGGGGAGCGAGCAGTACTTC	CASRYSGGSEQYF
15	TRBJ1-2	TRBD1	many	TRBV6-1	TGTGCCAGCAGTGAGAGGACAGGGGGCGTGGGTGGCTACACCTTC	CASSERTGGVGGYTF
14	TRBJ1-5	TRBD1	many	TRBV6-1	TGTGCCAGCAGTGGAAGGGGGCCATATCAGCCCCAGCATTTT	CASSGRGPYQPQHF
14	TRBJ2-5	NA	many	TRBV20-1	TGCAGTGCTAGTGTTGGAGTCTCTTTGGAGACCCAGTACTTC	CSASVGVSLETQYF
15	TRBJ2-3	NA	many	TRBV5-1	TGCGCCAGCAGCTTGGAGTCGACAGTGGCAGATACGCAGTATTTT	CASSLESTVADTQYF